The subject of this entry is one T cell receptor (beta chain). The sample originates from a study of cytomegalovirus exposure and HLA in healthy donors. J gave up 3 bases and V 0 bases, and 3 bases lay outside the gene matches. This CDR3 contains 15 residues. The V gene's germline CDR1 is SGHRS and CDR2 YFSETQ. Primers: 60 Vbeta forward and 13 Jbeta reverse. Assay used: immunoSEQ multiplex PCR; TCRdb lists only in-frame clones, some missing. The sample holds around 100,000 clones; around 69% are singletons and the top ten take around 4%. The sample consisted of PBMCs. The TCR comes from a man aged 25 to 40 in good health and CMV-seronegative. The V and J genes are TRBV5-1 and TRBJ1-5; 7 bases are shared with TRBD1. The CDR3 loop is CASSLGDRDNQPQHF. As DNA, the CDR3 is TGCGCCAGCAGCTTGGGAGACAGGGACAATCAGCCCCAGCATTTT.